This T cell receptor beta chain was obtained from a study of T cell responses to AZD1222 COVID-19 vaccine. Turning to the study itself: Pooling covered second doses at about 4 or about 12 weeks.

The CDR3 sequence is 13 residues long. From germline, CDR1 is SGHRS and CDR2 YFSETQ. Trimming removed 7 bases at V and 1 base at J, with 12 bases between. Repertoires were generated with immunoSEQ multiplex PCR, while TCRdb's copy carries only in-frame clones and drops some. This sample carries about 70,000 clones, 85% of them seen once, and the ten largest clones take roughly 22%. This chain joins TRBV5-1 and TRBJ2-7; weak D call: TRBD1 (6 bases). The receptor was derived from an adult in good health. Sequenced here: peripheral blood, sampled on day 0 of AZD1222 vaccination. CDR3 amino acids: CASSQGPSYEQYF. CDR3 DNA sequence: TGCGCCAGCTCACAGGGCCCTTCCTACGAGCAGTACTTC.